These 22 T cell receptor beta chains were sequenced from one sample in a study of T cell repertoires in cytomegalovirus infection. Which antigens these TCRs recognize remains unknown. MiXCR, run by TCRdb on the reads, gives a single entry per CDR3 protein. The table records 550,000 to 850,000 distinct CDR3 sequences, roughly 36% of them present only once. This specimen consisted of cultured PBMCs, obtained from culture after CMV antigen stimulation. The receptors shown here come from a human donor in good health (CMV status not recorded). Some clones in this sample may be carry-over from other donors' samples.

As regards this clonotype: A clone one base away is much larger, so this may be a read error. CDR3 coding DNA: TGTGCCAGCAGCCTACACGGGAACACTGAAGCTTTCTTT. Translated, it gives CASSLHGNTEAFF. The V gene is TRBV7-2, the J gene TRBJ1-1, with no clear D. The V and J ends lost 5 bases and 1 base respectively, with 8 bases between them. The CDR3 consists of 13 residues. Germline V gene sequence: CDR1 SGHTA, CDR2 FQGNSA.

This rearrangement joins TRBV7-4 to TRBJ1-2, with unresolved D. Germline CDR1 reads SGHVT; CDR2 reads SQSDAQ. The CDR3 has 15 residues. The V and J ends lost 2 bases and 2 bases respectively, with 12 bases between them. CDR3 protein: CASSLSLGQNYGYTF. The CDR3 DNA reads as TGTGCCAGCAGCTTATCGTTAGGTCAAAACTATGGCTACACCTTC.

This clonotype showed up just a few times. The genes are TRBV7-2 and TRBJ2-1; D is possibly TRBD2 (7 bases). There are 17 residues in the CDR3. Trimming removed 7 bases from V and 0 bases from J, with 19 bases in between. Germline loops: CDR1 SGHTA, CDR2 FQGNSA. DNA of the CDR3: TGTGCCAGCAACCTTTTGGGGGGGGCCAGCTCCTACAATGAGCAGTTCTTC. Translating it yields CASNLLGGASSYNEQFF.

The CDR3 is CASSLPGMTEKLFF. Here the CDR3 DNA reads TGTGCCAGCAGCTTGCCCGGAATGACTGAAAAACTGTTTTTT. J is TRBJ1-4 and V is TRBV7-9; D gene ambiguous. V dropped 3 bases and J dropped 7 bases, with 12 bases sitting between them. This CDR3 is built from 14 residues. The germline V gene encodes CDR1 SEHNR and CDR2 FQNEAQ (reference sequence).

The gene calls are TRBV20-1 and TRBJ2-1, with 8 bases aligning to TRBD1. The germline CDR1 and CDR2 sequences are DFQATT and SNEGSKA (reference sequence). Trimming took 0 bases from V and 13 from J; bases not matched to a gene: 23. This CDR3 contains 18 residues. Written as DNA, the CDR3 is TGCAGTGCTAGAGATCCTGTCCCCCAGGGGGCGACGGCCCGGGTACAGTTCTTC. Translating it yields CSARDPVPQGATARVQFF.

This clonotype has more than one count but fewer than ten. V gene TRBV10-3 combines with J gene TRBJ2-7, with 10 bases matching TRBD1. Germline V gene lookup returns CDR1 ENHRY and CDR2 SYGVKD. There are 13 residues in the CDR3. V shed 6 bases and J 2 bases; nucleotides not matched to a gene: 1. This CDR3 reads CAIRGTGAYEQYF. The CDR3 DNA follows: TGTGCCATCAGGGGGACAGGGGCCTACGAGCAGTACTTC.

This clonotype was counted between two and nine times. The rearrangement links TRBV7-9 to TRBJ2-1, with TRBD1 matching 8 bases. Germline V lookup: CDR1 SEHNR, CDR2 FQNEAQ (reference sequence). The CDR3 is 17 residues long. V gave up 4 bases and J gave up 1 base; unmatched junction bases: 9. CDR3 bases: TGTGCCAGCAGCTGGGATGGGGGGACAGGATCCTACAATGAGCAGTTCTTC. It encodes CASSWDGGTGSYNEQFF.

The V and J genes are TRBV7-2 and TRBJ2-6; D may be TRBD1 (5 bases). Germline-derived CDR1 and CDR2 are SGHTA and FQGNSA. CDR3 size: 15 residues. Trimming left V 5 bases short and J 0 bases short, with 8 bases between. In DNA form, the CDR3 reads TGTGCCAGCAGCCCGACAGTCTCTGGGGCCAACGTCCTGACTTTC. As protein: CASSPTVSGANVLTF. The complete variable domain, with remaining parts taken from reference TRBV7-2 and TRBJ2-6, reads GAGVSQSPSNKVTEKGKDVELRCDPISGHTALYWYRQSLGQGLEFLIYFQGNSAPDKSGLPSDRFSAERTGGSVSTLTIQRTQQEDSAVYLCASSPTVSGANVLTFGAGSRLTVL.

This clonotype was seen more than once but under ten times. This chain joins TRBV19 and TRBJ2-2; D possibly matches TRBD1 or TRBD2 (5 bases each). V was trimmed by 6 bases and J by 5 bases, leaving 22 bases between them. The CDR3 covers 17 residues. In germline, CDR1 is LNHDA, CDR2 SQIVND (reference sequence). The CDR3 DNA follows: TGTGCCAGTAGCACACATACCGGGACGCTCGGAACCGGGGAGCTGTTTTTT. Protein product: CASSTHTGTLGTGELFF.

There are a few counts of this clonotype. The CDR3 DNA reads TGTGCCAGCAGCTTGACGGGACAGGGGAGCAATCAGCCCCAGCATTTT. Translation: CASSLTGQGSNQPQHF. The chain carries TRBV7-9 and TRBJ1-5, with TRBD1 matching over 10 bases. Germline V gene data show CDR1 as SEHNR and CDR2 as FQNEAQ (reference sequence). V gave up 3 bases and J gave up 1 base; unmatched junction bases: 3. There are 16 residues in the CDR3.

At least ten counts were recorded for this clonotype. The rearrangement uses TRBV7-2 and TRBJ1-5; 8 bases line up with TRBD1. Per the germline V gene, CDR1 is SGHTA and CDR2 is FQGNSA. V lost 3 bases to trimming and J lost 6 bases; unmatched junction nucleotides: 7. The CDR3 loop spans 15 amino acids. For the CDR3, the DNA is TGTGCCAGCAGCTTCGGACAGGGAGGAAGTCAGCCCCAGCATTTT. It translates to CASSFGQGGSQPQHF.

There are a few counts of this clonotype. J is TRBJ1-1 and V is TRBV7-6, with TRBD1 identical over 8 bases. The V gene's germline CDR1 is SGHVS and CDR2 FNYEAQ. CDR3 size: 14 residues. V gave up 5 bases and J gave up 5 bases; unmatched junction bases: 7. This CDR3 reads CASSLNRGETEAFF. DNA for the CDR3: TGTGCCAGCAGCCTCAACAGGGGGGAAACTGAAGCTTTCTTT.

In its sample, this clonotype was seen a few times. The chain recombines TRBV12-3 or TRBV12-4 with TRBJ2-1; D gene unclear. There are 12 residues in the CDR3. With 10 bases removed from V and 5 bases from J, the gap between germline ends came to 12 bases. CDR3 DNA sequence: TGTGCCACCGCTTACGCCAACAATGAGCAGTTCTTC. This codes for CATAYANNEQFF.

CDR3 coding DNA: TGTGCCAGCAGTGCCGGGAACTATGGCTACACCTTC. Translation: CASSAGNYGYTF. J is TRBJ1-2 and V is TRBV12-3 or TRBV12-4; D remains ambiguous. Trimming removed 5 bases at V and 2 bases at J, with 6 bases between. CDR3 size: 12 residues.

The rearrangement links TRBV10-3 to TRBJ1-1, with D possibly being TRBD1 (5 bases). This CDR3 spans 13 amino acids. Between the trimmed V and J ends, which lost 4 bases and 5 bases, there was a span of 11 bases. Germline loops: CDR1 ENHRY, CDR2 SYGVKD. CDR3 sequence reads: CAISVGGWTEAFF. Written as DNA, the CDR3 is TGTGCCATCAGTGTGGGGGGGTGGACTGAAGCTTTCTTT.

The V call is TRBV2, the J call TRBJ1-1; no clear D gene. V was trimmed by 2 bases and J by 1 base, leaving 14 bases between them. This CDR3 comprises 16 residues. The germline gives CDR1 SNHLY, CDR2 FYNNEI. CDR3 loop: CASSETAFLWNTEAFF. The CDR3 coding sequence is TGTGCCAGCAGTGAAACAGCATTCCTGTGGAACACTGAAGCTTTCTTT.

This clonotype was seen at least ten times. This chain links TRBV7-8 with TRBJ1-5; perhaps TRBD1 as D (5 bases). There are 17 residues in the CDR3. Germline V lookup: CDR1 SGHVS, CDR2 FQNEAQ. Trimming removed 1 base at V and 2 bases at J, with 15 bases between. The CDR3 region is CASSLVTVQDRNQPQHF. The DNA for the CDR3 is TGTGCCAGCAGCTTAGTTACCGTACAGGATCGCAATCAGCCCCAGCATTTT.

The rearrangement uses TRBV28 and TRBJ2-7; D perhaps matches TRBD1 (6 bases). V was cut by 11 bases and J by 3 bases, with 20 bases left in between. Germline loops: CDR1 MDHEN, CDR2 SYDVKM. The CDR3 sequence is 14 residues long. DNA for the CDR3: TGTGCCTCCCGGACAGCTGCTATCCTCTACGAGCAGTACTTC. Translation gives CASRTAAILYEQYF.

This sequence joins TRBV4-3 and TRBJ1-1; 11 bases are shared with TRBD1. The V gene's germline CDR1 is LGHNA and CDR2 YSLEER. This CDR3 contains 14 residues. V lost 1 base, J lost 10 bases, and 5 bases stayed unmatched. The CDR3 nucleotides read TGCGCCAGCAGCCAAGCGGACAGGGGGCAGAGAGCTTTCTTT. This gives the protein CASSQADRGQRAFF.

A few counts support this clonotype. An end of the junction does not agree with germline; a read error may underlie this. The V and J genes are TRBV6-2 or TRBV6-3 and TRBJ2-7, with 12 bases fitting TRBD2. Germline assignment: CDR1 MNHEY and CDR2 SVGEGT. CDR3 length: 14 amino acids. CDR3 in DNA: TGTGCCAGCAGTTACGCGGCTAGCGGGGGGGCCTCAGACTTC. Amino acids: CASSYAASGGASDF.

The V gene is TRBV7-9, the J gene TRBJ2-7, with 9 positions matching TRBD1. In germline, CDR1 is SEHNR, CDR2 FQNEAQ (reference sequence). Unmatched junction bases numbered 7, after V lost 5 bases and J lost 5 bases. The CDR3 covers 14 residues. CDR3 sequence (DNA): TGTGCCAGCAGCAACCGACAGGGGGGGAACGAGCAGTACTTC. Translating gives CASSNRQGGNEQYF. Looking up the rest from reference TRBV7-9 and TRBJ2-7 gives the full variable domain: DTGVSQNPRHKITKRGQNVTFRCDPISEHNRLYWYRQTLGQGPEFLTYFQNEAQLEKSRLLSDRFSAERPKGSFSTLEIQRTEQGDSAMYLCASSNRQGGNEQYFGPGTRLTVT.

The chain uses TRBV11-2 and TRBJ1-5; no clear D gene. Germline values: CDR1 SGHAT, CDR2 FQNNGV. Between the trimmed V and J ends, which lost 4 bases and 0 bases, there was a span of 10 bases. The CDR3 has 15 amino acids. The CDR3 here is CASSWRGYSNQPQHF. CDR3 DNA: TGTGCCAGCAGCTGGCGGGGTTATAGCAATCAGCCCCAGCATTTT.